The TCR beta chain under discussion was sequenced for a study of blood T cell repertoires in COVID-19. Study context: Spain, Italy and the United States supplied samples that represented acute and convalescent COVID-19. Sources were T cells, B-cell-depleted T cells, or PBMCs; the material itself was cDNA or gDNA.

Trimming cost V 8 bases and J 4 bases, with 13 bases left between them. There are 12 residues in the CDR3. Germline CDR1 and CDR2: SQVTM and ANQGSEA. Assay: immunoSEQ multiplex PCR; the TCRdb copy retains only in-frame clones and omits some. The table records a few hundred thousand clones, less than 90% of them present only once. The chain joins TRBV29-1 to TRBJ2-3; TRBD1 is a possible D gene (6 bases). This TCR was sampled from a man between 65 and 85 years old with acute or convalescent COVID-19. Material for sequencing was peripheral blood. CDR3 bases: TGCAGCCAAAAACAGGGCCCAGATACGCAGTATTTT. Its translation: CSQKQGPDTQYF.